These 32 T cell receptor beta chains share one sample of origin, sequenced in a study of blood T cell repertoires in COVID-19. The repertoire was sequenced with immunoSEQ multiplex PCR; TCRdb's copy has only in-frame clones and lacks some. The sample lists fewer than 400,000 clones; 92% were seen once. Sequencing input: PBMCs or T cells enriched from blood (not recorded which). The receptors derive from a woman in her thirties who had recovered from COVID-19.

Comments on this clone: The same CDR3 is also encoded by other DNA sequences in this sample. This chain uses TRBV28 with TRBJ1-6; TRBD1 matches at 8 bases. Trimming at V came to 3 bases and at J to 7 bases, leaving 2 bases not matched to a gene. From germline, CDR1 is MDHEN and CDR2 SYDVKM. This CDR3 contains 14 residues. The chain's CDR3 is CASSFRTGNSPLHF. CDR3 in DNA: TGTGCCAGCAGTTTTAGGACAGGGAATTCACCCCTCCACTTT.

About this clone itself: The same CDR3 can be traced to other DNA sequences in this sample. This rearrangement joins TRBV27 to TRBJ1-5, with TRBD1 identical over 7 bases. With 5 bases clipped from V and 4 bases from J, the junction kept 8 bases outside the gene matches. Germline values: CDR1 MNHEY, CDR2 SMNVEV (reference sequence). The CDR3 runs 15 residues. CDR3 nucleotides: TGTGCCAGCAGTCCCAAGACAGGGCTAAATCAGCCCCAGCATTTT. It encodes CASSPKTGLNQPQHF.

The rearrangement uses TRBV12-3 or TRBV12-4 and TRBJ1-2; D uncertain. The CDR3 totals 13 residues. V was cut by 3 bases and J by 4 bases, with 9 bases left in between. Here the CDR3 DNA reads TGTGCCAGCAGTTTTTCCACAAGCTATGGCTACACCTTC. Protein product: CASSFSTSYGYTF.

This rearrangement joins TRBV5-5 to TRBJ2-1, with 7 positions matching TRBD2. Germline values: CDR1 SGHKS, CDR2 YYEKEE (reference sequence). V trimming: 3 bases; J trimming: 7 bases; junction bases outside the gene matches: 4. CDR3 length equals 13 residues. Written as DNA, the CDR3 is TGTGCCAGCAGCTCTACTAGCGCAAATGAGCAGTTCTTC. This gives the protein CASSSTSANEQFF.

The chain couples TRBV28 to TRBJ1-2, with unresolved D. Trimming stripped 4 bases from V and 8 bases from J, with 17 bases between. The germline V gene has CDR1 MDHEN and CDR2 SYDVKM. This CDR3 contains 14 residues. CDR3 loop: CASSSTVVPGGYTF. The CDR3 DNA reads TGTGCCAGCAGTTCCACCGTTGTCCCGGGGGGCTACACCTTC.

This CDR3 reads CASSQDLAGGYNEQFF. CDR3 nucleotides: TGTGCCAGCAGCCAAGACCTAGCGGGAGGCTACAATGAGCAGTTCTTC. This chain connects TRBV3-1 (or the pseudogene TRBV3-2) to TRBJ2-1, with 11 bases that match TRBD2. Per the germline V gene, CDR1 is LGHDT and CDR2 is YNNKEL (reference sequence). The CDR3 extends over 16 amino acids. V shed 0 bases and J 3 bases; nucleotides not matched to a gene: 1.

The chain is built from TRBV7-9 and TRBJ1-1; D perhaps matches TRBD1 (5 bases). CDR1 SEHNR and CDR2 FQNEAQ come from the germline V gene (reference sequence). V was pared by 1 base and J by 6 bases, with 21 bases between. The CDR3 length is 17 residues. CDR3 nucleotides: TGTGCCAGCAGCTTAGGCATCACGGCAGGGCTCAGCCCTGAAGCTTTCTTT. Translated, it gives CASSLGITAGLSPEAFF.

Of note for this clone: Other nucleotide sequences from this sample produce the same CDR3. The chain joins TRBV6-2 or TRBV6-3 to TRBJ1-1, with a possible D match to TRBD1 (5 bases). Deletions cut 2 bases from V and 1 base from J, with 5 bases between. This CDR3 is 13 amino acids long. CDR1 MNHEY and CDR2 SVGEGT come from the germline V gene. The CDR3 region is CASSYRGNTEAFF. DNA of the CDR3: TGTGCCAGCAGTTACAGGGGGAACACTGAAGCTTTCTTT.

The rearrangement links TRBV6-5 to TRBJ1-4; perhaps TRBD1 as D (6 bases). Trimming removed 5 bases at V and 3 bases at J, with 10 bases between. The CDR3 totals 14 residues. From germline, CDR1 is MNHEY and CDR2 SVGAGI. The CDR3 DNA reads TGTGCCAGCAGTACAGGGTTGTCTAATGAAAAACTGTTTTTT. Protein: CASSTGLSNEKLFF.

The chain is built from TRBV5-4 and TRBJ2-1; D gene uncertain. Trimming cost V 1 base and J 1 base, with 9 bases left between them. CDR1 SGHNT and CDR2 YYREEE come from the germline V gene (reference sequence). The CDR3 is 15 residues long. The DNA for the CDR3 is TGTGCCAGCAGCTTGAGTTCGGGTTCCTACAATGAGCAGTTCTTC. The encoded protein is CASSLSSGSYNEQFF. The full variable domain, rest sourced from reference TRBV5-4 and TRBJ2-1, is ETGVTQSPTHLIKTRGQQVTLRCSSQSGHNTVSWYQQALGQGPQFIFQYYREEENGRGNFPPRFSGLQFPNYSSELNVNALELDDSALYLCASSLSSGSYNEQFFGPGTRLTVL.

For the CDR3, the DNA is TGTGCCAGCAGACCCTCGACTGGCCCCTCCTACAATGAGCAGTTCTTC. As protein: CASRPSTGPSYNEQFF. The V gene is TRBV7-9, the J gene TRBJ2-1, with D hard to call. The germline V gene has CDR1 SEHNR and CDR2 FQNEAQ (reference sequence). The ends were cut back, 6 bases at V and 0 bases at J, with 15 bases in the middle. There are 16 residues in the CDR3. Full variable domain (rest looked up from reference TRBV7-9 and TRBJ2-1): DTGVSQNPRHKITKRGQNVTFRCDPISEHNRLYWYRQTLGQGPEFLTYFQNEAQLEKSRLLSDRFSAERPKGSFSTLEIQRTEQGDSAMYLCASRPSTGPSYNEQFFGPGTRLTVL.

This chain uses TRBV9 with TRBJ2-1, with 11 bases matching TRBD2. Unmatched junction bases numbered 4, after V lost 0 bases and J lost 8 bases. Germline V CDR1 and CDR2: SGDLS, YYNGEE. The CDR3 sequence is 15 residues long. CDR3 amino acids: CASSVVLAGVDEQFF. CDR3 nucleotides: TGTGCCAGCAGCGTAGTACTAGCGGGGGTCGATGAGCAGTTCTTC. Full variable domain (missing parts from reference TRBV9 and TRBJ2-1): DSGVTQTPKHLITATGQRVTLRCSPRSGDLSVYWYQQSLDQGLQFLIQYYNGEERAKGNILERFSAQQFPDLHSELNLSSLELGDSALYFCASSVVLAGVDEQFFGPGTRLTVL.

The chain employs TRBV4-2 and TRBJ1-5; D gene uncertain. Germline CDR1 reads LGHNA; CDR2 reads YNFKEQ. Deletions cut 1 base from V and 2 bases from J, with 12 bases between. This CDR3 region has 16 residues. The CDR3 spells CASSQAIDAGNQPQHF. The CDR3, as DNA: TGTGCCAGCAGCCAAGCCATTGATGCGGGCAATCAGCCCCAGCATTTT.

The V gene is TRBV5-6, the J gene TRBJ2-7; D is possibly TRBD2 (6 bases). The CDR3 is 14 residues long. V was trimmed by 2 bases and J by 0 bases, leaving 9 bases between them. Germline values: CDR1 SGHDT, CDR2 YYEEEE. The CDR3 protein is CASSLGGASYEQYF. CDR3 bases: TGTGCCAGCAGCTTAGGAGGGGCCTCCTACGAGCAGTACTTC. The whole variable domain, filled in from reference TRBV5-6 and TRBJ2-7, reads DAGVTQSPTHLIKTRGQQVTLRCSPKSGHDTVSWYQQALGQGPQFIFQYYEEEERQRGNFPDRFSGHQFPNYSSELNVNALLLGDSALYLCASSLGGASYEQYFGPGTRLTVT.

The chain is built from TRBV9 and TRBJ2-7; TRBD2 aligns across 7 bases. The germline gives CDR1 SGDLS, CDR2 YYNGEE. V lost 0 bases, J lost 6 bases, and 9 bases stayed unmatched. This CDR3 has 15 residues. The CDR3: CASSVGGGPGGEQYF. The CDR3 DNA reads as TGTGCCAGCAGCGTAGGTGGCGGGCCGGGGGGCGAGCAGTACTTC.

The genes are TRBV6-5 and TRBJ2-1, with D hard to call. V gave up 6 bases and J gave up 2 bases, with 14 bases separating them. Germline V CDR1 and CDR2: MNHEY, SVGAGI. The CDR3 loop spans 15 amino acids. The CDR3 reads CASRIYSRAYNEQFF. The DNA of the CDR3 is TGTGCCAGCAGAATTTATAGTCGGGCCTACAATGAGCAGTTCTTC.

V gene TRBV28 combines with J gene TRBJ1-2; no definite D call. Germline loops: CDR1 MDHEN, CDR2 SYDVKM. The CDR3 is made up of 12 amino acids. V lost 6 bases and J 3 bases, leaving 8 bases between the germline ends. CDR3 sequence (DNA): TGTGCCAGCAGACCCCGGGACTATGGCTACACCTTC. Protein: CASRPRDYGYTF.

The chain links TRBV4-1 to TRBJ2-7; 9 positions match TRBD1. CDR1 is MGHRA, CDR2 YSYEKL, per germline. The CDR3 runs to 14 residues. After removal of 3 bases from V and 6 bases from J, the junction contained 6 bases not matched to a gene. The CDR3 coding sequence is TGCGCCAGCAGCCAGGACAGGGGATTCCGCGAGCAGTACTTC. Translating gives CASSQDRGFREQYF.

This rearrangement joins TRBV15 to TRBJ1-5, with 7 bases that match TRBD1. The V segment lost 3 bases and the J segment 5 bases; nucleotides outside the gene matches: 7. This CDR3 is 15 amino acids long. The germline CDR1 and CDR2 sequences are LNHNV and YYDKDF (reference sequence). The CDR3 protein is CATSSDRVKYQPQHF. CDR3 nucleotide sequence: TGTGCCACCAGCAGTGACAGGGTAAAGTATCAGCCCCAGCATTTT.

This sequence joins TRBV28 and TRBJ2-3, with TRBD2 identical over 7 bases. Per germline, CDR1 MDHEN and CDR2 SYDVKM. The CDR3 spans 16 residues. J lost 1 base, V lost 5 bases, and 9 bases had no gene match. The CDR3 spells CASSHQVGRGTDTQYF. CDR3 nucleotides: TGTGCCAGCAGTCACCAAGTAGGGAGGGGCACAGATACGCAGTATTTT.

V gene TRBV7-8 combines with J gene TRBJ2-7, with D perhaps matching TRBD1 (6 bases). The CDR3 has 13 residues. CDR1 SGHVS and CDR2 FQNEAQ come from the germline V gene. Between the trimmed V and J ends, which lost 4 bases and 2 bases, there was a span of 9 bases. DNA of the CDR3: TGTGCCAGCAGCTACAGGGTTACCTACGAGCAGTACTTC. It yields the protein CASSYRVTYEQYF.

This rearrangement joins TRBV28 to TRBJ1-1; 11 positions match TRBD1. The junction had 5 bases not matched to a gene; V was cut back by 4 bases and J by 4 bases. In germline, CDR1 is MDHEN, CDR2 SYDVKM. This CDR3 region has 15 residues. The CDR3 protein is CASSSSGTGGTEAFF. The CDR3 bases are TGTGCCAGCAGTTCCTCCGGGACAGGGGGCACTGAAGCTTTCTTT.

This clone was counted a few times. A read error may produce the germline difference seen at one junction end. The chain carries TRBV12-3 or TRBV12-4 and TRBJ1-1; no firm D call. The CDR3 is made up of 11 amino acids. The CDR3, as DNA: TGTGCCAGCAGCCACCGGGATGAATGGGTCTTT. It translates to CASSHRDEWVF.

The chain employs TRBV7-8 and TRBJ2-1; 8 bases are shared with TRBD2. V lost 3 bases to trimming and J lost 8 bases; unmatched junction nucleotides: 9. From germline, CDR1 is SGHVS and CDR2 FQNEAQ. The CDR3 consists of 15 residues. CDR3 protein: CASSFEREKGDEQFF. The CDR3 nucleotides read TGTGCCAGCAGCTTCGAGCGGGAGAAGGGCGATGAGCAGTTCTTC.

This clone was seen more than once but under ten times. The chain links TRBV11-1 to TRBJ2-3; 8 bases are a match to TRBD2. The CDR3 contains 15 residues. V was pared by 6 bases and J by 3 bases, with 8 bases of the junction left unmatched. Germline V lookup: CDR1 SGHAT, CDR2 FQDESV (reference sequence). The CDR3 loop is CASRLSGGGTDTQYF. CDR3 bases: TGTGCCAGCAGATTAAGCGGGGGAGGGACAGATACGCAGTATTTT.

This clone has just one count. V is TRBV11-2 and J is TRBJ1-1, with a tentative D call TRBD1 (5 bases). The CDR3 totals 17 residues. The V end lost 6 bases, the J end lost 2 bases, and 22 bases lay between the germline ends. Germline CDR1 is SGHAT and CDR2 is FQNNGV. The CDR3 protein is CASSFPGAGGGNTEAFF. DNA of the CDR3: TGTGCCAGCAGTTTTCCCGGGGCTGGGGGAGGTAACACTGAAGCTTTCTTT.

J is TRBJ1-1 and V is TRBV30; D is unclear. The germline gives CDR1 GTSNPN, CDR2 SVGIG (reference sequence). Trimming took off 4 bases at V and 4 bases at J, with 13 bases between the two ends. The CDR3 extends over 13 amino acids. This chain's CDR3 is CAWMAGGGTEAFF. Written as DNA, the CDR3 is TGTGCCTGGATGGCTGGCGGCGGCACTGAAGCTTTCTTT.

The chain recombines TRBV7-2 with TRBJ2-7; TRBD2 matches at 15 bases. The V gene's germline CDR1 is SGHTA and CDR2 FQGNSA. CDR3 length equals 15 residues. J gave up 7 bases and V 5 bases, and 6 bases lay outside the gene matches. The CDR3 reads CASSRTSGGADEQYF. In DNA form, the CDR3 reads TGTGCCAGCAGCCGGACTAGCGGGGGGGCCGATGAGCAGTACTTC.

This clone was recorded once. The chain carries TRBV9 and TRBJ1-1; D unclear. This CDR3 spans 13 amino acids. Trimming shortened V by 3 bases and J by 7 bases, and 13 bases separated the two germline ends. Germline assignment: CDR1 SGDLS and CDR2 YYNGEE. The CDR3 loop is CASSGLAGNEAFF. The CDR3 DNA is TGTGCCAGCAGCGGACTCGCGGGAAATGAAGCTTTCTTT.

The V call is TRBV14, the J call TRBJ2-5; 9 bases line up with TRBD2. Germline V CDR1 and CDR2: SGHDN, FVKESK. This CDR3 is built from 15 residues. Trimming removed 0 bases from V and 5 bases from J; junction bases left unmatched: 4. CDR3 loop: CASSQDLAGRETQYF. CDR3 nucleotides: TGTGCCAGCAGCCAAGACCTAGCGGGGAGGGAGACCCAGTACTTC.

The chain uses TRBV12-3 or TRBV12-4 and TRBJ2-2; D gene unclear. V was cut by 1 base and J by 4 bases, with 4 bases left in between. This CDR3 comprises 13 residues. The CDR3 region is CASSLGPTGELFF. CDR3 bases: TGTGCCAGCAGTTTAGGGCCCACCGGGGAGCTGTTTTTT.

V gene TRBV3-1 (or the pseudogene TRBV3-2) combines with J gene TRBJ1-1, with unresolved D. Trimming shortened V by 4 bases and J by 2 bases, and 14 bases separated the two germline ends. The CDR3 is 15 residues long. CDR1 LGHDT and CDR2 YNNKEL come from the germline V gene (reference sequence). The CDR3 region is CASSRSGGLNTEAFF. The CDR3 DNA sequence: TGTGCCAGCAGCCGATCAGGAGGCCTCAACACTGAAGCTTTCTTT.